This T cell receptor (beta chain) was retrieved from a study of blood T cell repertoires in COVID-19. The overall study: Acute and convalescent COVID-19 samples came from the United States, Italy and Spain. The cDNA or gDNA used as material had been derived from T cells, B-cell-depleted T cells, or PBMCs.

Per the original data handling: How many nucleated cells were present was estimated from reference gene primer amplification. Sequencing used immunoSEQ multiplex PCR; TCRdb keeps in-frame clones, though not all of them. The DNA was the basis for D and trimming; V, J and clone size are from that table. This table holds about 120,000 clones, 82% found once. Trimming at V came to 5 bases and at J to 0 bases, leaving 5 bases not matched to a gene. The V gene's germline CDR1 is SGHTA and CDR2 FQGNSA. The CDR3 is made up of 17 amino acids. Sequencing was carried out using peripheral blood. The clonotype originates from a woman aged 70-85 years with acute or convalescent COVID-19. The V gene is TRBV7-2, the J gene TRBJ2-3, with 13 bases identical to TRBD2. The CDR3 loop reads CASSELAGGISTDTQYF. The CDR3 region has the DNA TGTGCCAGCAGCGAACTAGCGGGGGGGATAAGCACAGATACGCAGTATTTT.